This section outlines one T cell receptor (beta chain) sequence together with its context. What it recognizes is unknown. This sample was taken from a study of T cell responses to AZD1222 COVID-19 vaccine. This CDR3 has 14 residues. Trimming removed 1 base from V and 4 bases from J, with 10 bases in between. Germline CDR1 is SGHAT and CDR2 is FQDESV (reference sequence). Only in-frame clones appear in the TCRdb table, and some are missing; sequencing was by immunoSEQ multiplex PCR. The sample has some 80,000 clones, over 65% seen once; the top ten hold approximately 25%. Study-wide findings and caveats: Vaccine-related CD4 TCRs covered spike, predominating at 160-218 and 743-854. A mostly white British donor set with more females was recruited, and clonal diversity was possibly underestimated. At study baseline, merely over 5 AZD1222 recipients were seropositive. When two AZD1222 doses had been given, Spike-specific TCR breadth and depth rose.

The V and J genes are TRBV11-1 and TRBJ2-5; D is perhaps TRBD1 (5 bases). Sequenced material: peripheral blood, taken 28 days after the second dose of the MenACWY control vaccine. The clonotype comes from an adult who received the MenACWY meningococcal vaccine as a control. CDR3 bases: TGTGCCAGCAGCTTAGATTCGACAGTAGAGACCCAGTACTTC. This gives the protein CASSLDSTVETQYF.